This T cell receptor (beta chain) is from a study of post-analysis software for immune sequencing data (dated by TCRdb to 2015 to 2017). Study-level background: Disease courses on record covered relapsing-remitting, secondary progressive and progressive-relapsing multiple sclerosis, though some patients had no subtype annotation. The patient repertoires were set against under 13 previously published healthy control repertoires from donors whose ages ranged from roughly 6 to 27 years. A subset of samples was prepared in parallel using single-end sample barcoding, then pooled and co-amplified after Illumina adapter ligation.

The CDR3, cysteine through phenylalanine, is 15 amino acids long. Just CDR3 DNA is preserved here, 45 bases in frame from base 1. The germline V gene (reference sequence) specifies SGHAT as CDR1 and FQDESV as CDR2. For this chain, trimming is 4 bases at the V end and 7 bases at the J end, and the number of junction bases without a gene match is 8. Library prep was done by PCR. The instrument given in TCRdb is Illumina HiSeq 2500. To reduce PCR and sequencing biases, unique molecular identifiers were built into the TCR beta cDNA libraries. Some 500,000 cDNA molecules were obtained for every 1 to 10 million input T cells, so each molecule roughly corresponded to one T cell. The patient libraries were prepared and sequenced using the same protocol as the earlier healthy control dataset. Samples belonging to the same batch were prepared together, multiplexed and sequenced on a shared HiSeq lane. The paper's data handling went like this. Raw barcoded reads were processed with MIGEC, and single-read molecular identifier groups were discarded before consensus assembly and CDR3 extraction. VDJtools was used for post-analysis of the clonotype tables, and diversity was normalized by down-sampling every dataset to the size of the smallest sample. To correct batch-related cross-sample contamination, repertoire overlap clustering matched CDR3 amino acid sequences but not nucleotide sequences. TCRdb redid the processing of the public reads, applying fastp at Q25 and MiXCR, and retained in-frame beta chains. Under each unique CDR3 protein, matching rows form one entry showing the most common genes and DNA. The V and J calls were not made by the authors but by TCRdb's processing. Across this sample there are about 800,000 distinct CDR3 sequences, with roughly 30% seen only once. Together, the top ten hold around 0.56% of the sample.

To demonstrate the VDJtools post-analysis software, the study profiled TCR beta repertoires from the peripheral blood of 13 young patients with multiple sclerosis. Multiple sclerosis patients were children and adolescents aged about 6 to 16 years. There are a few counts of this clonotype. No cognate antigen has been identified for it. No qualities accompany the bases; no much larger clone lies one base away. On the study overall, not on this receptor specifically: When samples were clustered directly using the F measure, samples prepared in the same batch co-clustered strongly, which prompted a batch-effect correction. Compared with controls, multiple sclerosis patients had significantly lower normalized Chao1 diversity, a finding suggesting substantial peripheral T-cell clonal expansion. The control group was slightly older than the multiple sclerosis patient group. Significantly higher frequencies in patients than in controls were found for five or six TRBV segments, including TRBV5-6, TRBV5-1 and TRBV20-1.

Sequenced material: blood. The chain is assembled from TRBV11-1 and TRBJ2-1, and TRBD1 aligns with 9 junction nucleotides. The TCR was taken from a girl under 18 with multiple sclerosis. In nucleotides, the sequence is TGTGCCAGCAGCTCAGTAACAGGGGGCCGGAATGAGCAGTTCTTC. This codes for CASSSVTGGRNEQFF.